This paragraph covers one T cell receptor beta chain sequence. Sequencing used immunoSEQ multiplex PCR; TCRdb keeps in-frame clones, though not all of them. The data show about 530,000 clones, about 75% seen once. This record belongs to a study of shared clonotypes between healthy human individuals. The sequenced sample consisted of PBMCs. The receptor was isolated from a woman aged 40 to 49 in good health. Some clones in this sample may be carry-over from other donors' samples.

The CDR3 loop is CASKISRDRQKADTQYF. The DNA for the CDR3 is TGTGCCAGCAAAATATCCCGGGACAGGCAGAAAGCAGATACGCAGTATTTT. The chain links TRBV28 to TRBJ2-3; 8 nucleotides agree with TRBD1. Germline-derived CDR1 and CDR2 are MDHEN and SYDVKM. The CDR3 covers 17 residues. V gave up 7 bases and J gave up 4 bases; unmatched junction bases: 16.